A selection of T cell receptor beta chains follows, all from one sample in a study of spatial heterogeneity in lung cancer. TCRdb analysed the 5' RACE reads with MiXCR anew, one entry per CDR3 protein. Among about 27,000 distinct CDR3 sequences listed, 5% to 5.5% were seen once. Material: PBMCs, obtained at follow-up. These receptors were collected from a female donor with early-stage non-small cell lung cancer. Both conserved end residues are part of each CDR3. D genes are given only for firm matches. The size entry is marked missing in some rows and otherwise reads once, few, many or a size class.

>TRBV29-1|.|TRBJ1-1|many
CSVLGGGRNTEAFF
TGCAGCGTTTTAGGGGGGGGGAGAAACACTGAAGCTTTCTTT
>TRBV7-2|.|TRBJ2-7|many
CASSLARGVEQYF
TGTGCCAGCAGCTTAGCGCGAGGGGTCGAGCAGTACTTC
>TRBV15|TRBD1|TRBJ1-1|many
CATSSLRGLEAFF
TGTGCCACCAGCAGTTTAAGGGGGCTCGAGGCTTTCTTT
>TRBV6-1|.|TRBJ2-1|few
CASSEAGTRGEQFF
TGTGCCAGCAGTGAAGCCGGGACTCGTGGTGAGCAGTTCTTC
>TRBV28|TRBD2|TRBJ2-1|many
CASTLLAGVTYEQFF
TGTGCCAGCACTTTACTAGCGGGAGTTACCTATGAGCAGTTCTTC
>TRBV11-2|.|TRBJ2-1|many
CASSLSAMSYNEQFF
TGTGCCAGCAGCTTGAGTGCCATGTCCTACAATGAGCAGTTCTTC
>TRBV27|TRBD1|TRBJ1-1|many
CASGTGAQPTEAFF
TGTGCCAGCGGGACAGGGGCGCAGCCTACTGAAGCTTTCTTT
>TRBV20-1|TRBD1|TRBJ1-1|many
CSASRQGDTEAFF
TGCAGTGCTAGCCGACAGGGTGACACTGAAGCTTTCTTT
>TRBV6-2/TRBV6-3|TRBD1|TRBJ1-5|.
CASTPFPGQGQPQHF
TGTGCCAGCACCCCTTTCCCGGGACAGGGTCAGCCCCAGCATTTT
>TRBV29-1|TRBD1|TRBJ2-5|many
CSVESRGQEETQYF
TGCAGCGTTGAATCCAGGGGACAGGAGGAGACCCAGTACTTC
>TRBV28|.|TRBJ2-1|many
CASSSMGSGDYNEQFF
TGTGCCAGCAGTTCTATGGGTAGCGGAGACTACAATGAGCAGTTCTTC
>TRBV29-1|TRBD1|TRBJ2-5|many
CSVAPGQAQETQYF
TGCAGCGTTGCCCCCGGACAGGCACAAGAGACCCAGTACTTC
>TRBV20-1|TRBD1|TRBJ1-5|many
CSASGTGGYGNQPQHF
TGCAGTGCTTCCGGGACAGGGGGCTATGGCAATCAGCCCCAGCATTTT
>TRBV7-8|.|TRBJ2-3|.
CASSLVDQDTQYF
TGTGCCAGCAGCTTAGTGGACCAAGATACGCAGTATTTT
>TRBV6-1|.|TRBJ1-1|many
CASTEGGARKGPEAFF
TGTGCCAGCACCGAAGGAGGGGCTAGGAAGGGCCCTGAAGCTTTCTTT
>TRBV18|.|TRBJ1-4|many
CASSPFGREDATNEKLFF
TGTGCCAGCTCACCATTCGGACGGGAGGATGCAACTAATGAAAAACTGTTTTTT
>TRBV4-1|.|TRBJ2-1|many
CASSQSGTGIYNEQFF
TGCGCCAGCAGCCAGTCCGGGACGGGGATATACAATGAGCAGTTCTTC
>TRBV12-3/TRBV12-4|.|TRBJ2-7|medium-sized
CASSVSGHYEQYF
TGTGCCAGCAGCGTTAGCGGCCACTACGAGCAGTACTTC
>TRBV20-1|.|TRBJ1-4|many
CSASGEGAGFNEKLFF
TGCAGTGCTAGTGGGGAAGGGGCAGGTTTTAATGAAAAACTGTTTTTT
>TRBV2|.|TRBJ1-2|.
CASRPQLQGGYGYTF
TGTGCCAGCAGGCCCCAATTACAGGGTGGCTATGGCTACACCTTC
>TRBV5-1|TRBD1|TRBJ2-5|many
CASSFTGERQETQYF
TGCGCCAGCAGCTTCACAGGGGAGAGACAAGAGACCCAGTACTTC
>TRBV9|TRBD2|TRBJ2-2|many
CASSVGTSGRANTGELFF
TGTGCCAGCAGCGTAGGGACTAGCGGGCGAGCGAACACCGGGGAGCTGTTTTTT
>TRBV5-1|.|TRBJ2-3|many
CASSLDGRGGDTQYF
TGCGCCAGCAGCTTGGATGGCAGGGGGGGAGATACGCAGTATTTT
>TRBV28|.|TRBJ2-7|many
CASSSGTLGEQYF
TGTGCCAGCAGCTCTGGGACGTTAGGCGAGCAGTACTTC
>TRBV7-8|TRBD1|TRBJ2-3|many
CASSLDGTGGPDTQYF
TGTGCCAGCAGCTTAGATGGGACAGGGGGCCCAGATACGCAGTATTTT
>TRBV7-2|.|TRBJ2-4|many
CASSLFGGEGTKNIQYF
TGTGCCAGCAGCTTATTCGGGGGCGAGGGGACCAAAAACATTCAGTACTTC
>TRBV20-1|.|TRBJ2-7|many
CSASTGTNYEQYF
TGCAGTGCTTCGACAGGGACTAATTACGAGCAGTACTTC
>TRBV6-2/TRBV6-3|TRBD1|TRBJ1-5|many
CASSQGARQPQHF
TGTGCCAGCAGTCAGGGGGCGAGACAGCCCCAGCATTTT
>TRBV5-1|.|TRBJ2-2|many
CASSLVRSRWYQNTGELFF
TGCGCCAGCAGCTTGGTGCGCAGCCGGTGGTATCAGAACACCGGGGAGCTGTTTTTT
>TRBV27|TRBD2|TRBJ2-1|many
CASSVLAARNEQFF
TGTGCCAGCAGTGTACTAGCGGCTAGGAATGAGCAGTTCTTC
>TRBV10-3|.|TRBJ2-5|many
CAISERAGGTPYF
TGTGCCATCAGTGAGCGAGCTGGAGGGACCCCATACTTC
>TRBV7-2|TRBD2|TRBJ2-3|few
CASSPKRLAGGPDTQYF
TGTGCCAGCAGCCCAAAAAGACTAGCGGGAGGCCCAGATACGCAGTATTTT
>TRBV20-1|.|TRBJ2-7|many
CSARPGVAPSYEQYF
TGCAGTGCTAGACCCGGGGTAGCGCCTTCCTACGAGCAGTACTTC
>TRBV6-2/TRBV6-3|.|TRBJ1-2|many
CASRQTVRGYTF
TGTGCCAGCAGGCAGACAGTACGAGGCTACACCTTC
>TRBV7-6|.|TRBJ2-1|many
CASSPVLGVYNEQFF
TGTGCCAGCAGCCCCGTTTTAGGAGTTTACAATGAGCAGTTCTTC
>TRBV5-1|.|TRBJ1-4|many
CASSLDGTPNEKLFF
TGCGCCAGCAGCTTGGACGGGACTCCTAATGAAAAACTGTTTTTT
>TRBV12-3/TRBV12-4|.|TRBJ1-2|medium-sized
CASTPPGTYYGYTF
TGTGCCAGCACACCTCCAGGGACTTACTATGGCTACACCTTC
>TRBV6-5|.|TRBJ2-3|.
CASSYSTPSTDTQYF
TGTGCCAGCAGTTACTCGACACCTAGCACAGATACGCAGTATTTT
>TRBV28|.|TRBJ2-7|many
CASGGYEQYF
TGTGCTTCGGGCGGCTACGAGCAGTACTTC
>TRBV24-1|.|TRBJ2-2|many
CATSDLGGELFF
TGTGCCACCAGTGATTTAGGGGGGGAGCTGTTTTTT
>TRBV27|TRBD2|TRBJ2-7|many
CASSPGTSGRSEQYF
TGTGCCAGCAGTCCTGGGACTAGCGGGAGGTCCGAGCAGTACTTC
>TRBV27|TRBD1|TRBJ2-7|many
CASRRDRVGEQYF
TGTGCCAGCAGACGCGACAGGGTCGGCGAGCAGTACTTC
>TRBV5-5|.|TRBJ2-7|many
CASSLGEEPYEQYF
TGTGCCAGCAGCTTGGGTGAGGAACCCTACGAGCAGTACTTC
>TRBV7-9|.|TRBJ1-5|.
CASSLQGQPQHF
TGTGCCAGCAGCTTGCAAGGGCAGCCCCAGCATTTT
>TRBV28|TRBD1|TRBJ2-5|few
CASSLAGTGGQETQYF
TGTGCCAGCAGTTTAGCGGGGACAGGGGGGCAAGAGACCCAGTACTTC
>TRBV5-1|TRBD2|TRBJ2-3|few
CASTLGLAFGDTQYF
TGCGCCAGCACCTTGGGACTAGCCTTCGGAGATACGCAGTATTTT
>TRBV29-1|TRBD1|TRBJ1-2|few
CSVVDQGQKNGYTF
TGCAGCGTTGTAGACCAGGGACAGAAAAATGGCTACACCTTC
>TRBV6-2/TRBV6-3|TRBD1|TRBJ2-4|many
CASSNRDRLAKNIQYF
TGTGCCAGCAGTAACCGGGACAGACTAGCCAAAAACATTCAGTACTTC
>TRBV5-8|.|TRBJ2-1|many
CASSFRPKSSYNEQFF
TGTGCCAGCAGCTTCAGACCCAAAAGCTCCTACAATGAGCAGTTCTTC
>TRBV7-2|.|TRBJ2-2|many
CASSLVFAGELFF
TGTGCCAGCAGCTTAGTTTTTGCCGGGGAGCTGTTTTTT
>TRBV7-8|.|TRBJ2-7|many
CASSLDGGGKYEQYF
TGTGCCAGCAGCTTAGATGGAGGGGGCAAGTACGAGCAGTACTTC
>TRBV9|TRBD1|TRBJ1-1|many
CASSARGANTEAFF
TGTGCCAGCAGCGCCAGGGGGGCGAACACTGAAGCTTTCTTT
>TRBV3-1|.|TRBJ1-6|many
CASSQLRGRNSPLHF
TGTGCCAGCAGCCAACTCCGGGGACGGAATTCACCCCTCCACTTT
>TRBV9|TRBD2|TRBJ2-3|few
CASSLKAGGITDTQYF
TGTGCCAGCAGCCTCAAGGCCGGGGGGATCACAGATACGCAGTATTTT
>TRBV7-2|TRBD2|TRBJ2-5|many
CASSLWGRGQETQYF
TGTGCCAGCAGCTTATGGGGGAGGGGCCAAGAGACCCAGTACTTC